This T cell receptor beta chain was recovered during a study of siplizumab effects on memory and regulatory T cells. Findings and caveats of the study: Assignment to unstimulated subsets succeeded for only a minor fraction of the alloreactive clones. The authors could not assign a naive or memory phenotype to roughly 75-96% of proliferating CD4+ or CD8+ clones. Both greater diversity than memory cells and a major contribution to the alloresponse seemed to characterize naive T cells. Suppressive activity of Tregs proliferating in siplizumab cultures remained unconfirmed.

A word on this clone: Its antigen is unknown.

The protocol was immunoSEQ multiplex PCR, while the TCRdb copy is restricted to in-frame clones and leaves out a portion. The sample includes approximately 100,000 clones, over 90% of them seen just once. The sequence came from a human donor in good health. Sequenced: non-Treg CD4+ T cells sorted from blood.

CDR3 loop: CASSTSTVSEKLFF. DNA of the CDR3: TGTGCCAGTAGTACCTCGACAGTTTCTGAAAAACTGTTTTTT. V is TRBV19 and J is TRBJ1-4; the D gene is possibly TRBD1 (5 bases). CDR3 length: 14 amino acids. Trimming took off 4 bases at V and 7 bases at J, with 13 bases between the two ends. The germline gives CDR1 LNHDA, CDR2 SQIVND (reference sequence).